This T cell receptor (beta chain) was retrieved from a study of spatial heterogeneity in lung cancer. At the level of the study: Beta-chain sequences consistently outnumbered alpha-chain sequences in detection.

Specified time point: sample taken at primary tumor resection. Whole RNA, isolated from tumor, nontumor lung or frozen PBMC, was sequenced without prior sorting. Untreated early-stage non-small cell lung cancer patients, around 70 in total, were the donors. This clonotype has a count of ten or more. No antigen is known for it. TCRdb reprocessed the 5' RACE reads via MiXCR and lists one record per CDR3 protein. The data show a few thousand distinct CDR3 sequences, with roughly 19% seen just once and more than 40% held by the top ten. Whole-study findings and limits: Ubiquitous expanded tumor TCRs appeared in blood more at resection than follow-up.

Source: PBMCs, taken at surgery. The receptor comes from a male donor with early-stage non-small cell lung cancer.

CDR3 in DNA: TGTGCCAGCAGCGTATATGAAAAACTGTTTTTT. Its protein product is CASSVYEKLFF. The chain employs TRBV9 and TRBJ1-4; D uncertain. The germline V and J ends were trimmed by 1 base and 6 bases, with 1 base remaining between them. This CDR3 region has 11 residues. In germline, CDR1 is SGDLS, CDR2 YYNGEE.